This T cell receptor (beta chain) was profiled in a study of cytomegalovirus exposure and HLA in healthy donors. Study-wide findings and caveats: A later analysis found common viral pathogens apparently linked to several of the most significant clusters. An assumption of roughly uniform sequencing depth across donors underlay the presence/absence analyses. The records held CMV serostatus as the only immune exposure information.

V trimming: 5 bases; J trimming: 2 bases; junction bases outside the gene matches: 2. Looked up from germline, CDR1 is MNHEY and CDR2 is SVGAGI. This CDR3 comprises 14 residues. Notes on this clone: The antigen is undetermined.

The study ran its PCR with 60 Vbeta and 13 Jbeta primers. The protocol was immunoSEQ multiplex PCR, while the TCRdb copy is restricted to in-frame clones and leaves out a portion. The sample comprises about 75,000 clones, about four fifths of which are singletons, and under 2.5% rests with the top ten. The rearrangement uses TRBV6-5 and TRBJ2-2; 7 positions agree with TRBD1. The sequencing sample was made of PBMCs. This receptor was identified in a man aged 18 to 30 in good health and CMV-seronegative. CDR3 nucleotide sequence: TGTGCCAGCAGTACAGGGGCAAACACCGGGGAGCTGTTTTTT. Translating it yields CASSTGANTGELFF.